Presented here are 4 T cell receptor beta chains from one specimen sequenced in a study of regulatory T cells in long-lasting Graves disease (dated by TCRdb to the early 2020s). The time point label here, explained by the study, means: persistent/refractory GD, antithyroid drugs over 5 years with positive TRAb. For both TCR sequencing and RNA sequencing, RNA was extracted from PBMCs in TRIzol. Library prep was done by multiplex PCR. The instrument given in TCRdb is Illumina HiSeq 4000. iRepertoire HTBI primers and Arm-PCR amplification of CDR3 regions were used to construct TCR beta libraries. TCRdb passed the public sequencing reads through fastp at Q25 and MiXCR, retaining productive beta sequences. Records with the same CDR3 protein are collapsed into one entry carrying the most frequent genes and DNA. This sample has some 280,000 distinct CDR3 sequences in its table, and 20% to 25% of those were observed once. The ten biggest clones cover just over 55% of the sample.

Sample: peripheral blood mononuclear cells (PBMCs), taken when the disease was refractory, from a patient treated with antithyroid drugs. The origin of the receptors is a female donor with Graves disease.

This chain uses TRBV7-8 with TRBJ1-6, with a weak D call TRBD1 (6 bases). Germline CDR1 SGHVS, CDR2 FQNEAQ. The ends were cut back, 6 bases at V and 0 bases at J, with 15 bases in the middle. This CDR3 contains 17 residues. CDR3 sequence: CASRPGQTSSYNSPLHF. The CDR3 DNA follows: TGTGCCAGCAGACCCGGACAGACGAGCTCCTATAATTCACCCCTCCACTTT.

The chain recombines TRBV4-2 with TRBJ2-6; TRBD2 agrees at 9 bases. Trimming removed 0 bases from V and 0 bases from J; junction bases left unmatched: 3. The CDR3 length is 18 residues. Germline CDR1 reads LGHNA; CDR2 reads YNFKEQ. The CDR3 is CASSQEREGFSGANVLTF. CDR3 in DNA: TGTGCCAGCAGCCAAGAGCGGGAGGGCTTCTCTGGGGCCAACGTCCTGACTTTC.

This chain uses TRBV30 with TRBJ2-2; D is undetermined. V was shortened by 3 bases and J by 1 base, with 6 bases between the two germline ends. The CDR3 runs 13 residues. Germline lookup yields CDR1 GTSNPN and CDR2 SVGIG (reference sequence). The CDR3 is CAWRRGNTGELFF. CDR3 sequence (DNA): TGTGCCTGGAGGAGAGGGAACACCGGGGAGCTGTTTTTT.

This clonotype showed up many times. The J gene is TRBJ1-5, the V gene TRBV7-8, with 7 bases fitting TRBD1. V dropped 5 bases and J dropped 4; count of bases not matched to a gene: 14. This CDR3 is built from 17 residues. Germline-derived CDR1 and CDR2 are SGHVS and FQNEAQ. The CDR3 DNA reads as TGTGCCAGCAGCCTCTTCGAGTCCGGGACAGTTAATCAGCCCCAGCATTTT. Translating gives CASSLFESGTVNQPQHF.